Listed below are T cell receptor beta chains from one sample, sequenced in a study of beta chain features in type 1 diabetes. Produced via immunoSEQ multiplex PCR; TCRdb's table is partial and in-frame only. The sample shows some 370,000 clones, 8.5% to 10% of them seen only once. Specimen: central memory CD4+ T cells from blood. The receptors were sampled from a man aged 30 to 45 with type 1 diabetes. CDR3s include the opening cysteine and the closing phenylalanine or tryptophan. Each record gives: CDR3 length, D gene, clone size, V gene, J gene, CDR3 DNA, CDR3 protein. The D gene is left open where the match is weak. Rows give clone size only sometimes, using once, few, many, or a class for an expanded clone.

12,NA,few,TRBV5-4,TRBJ2-5,TGTGCCAGCAGCTTGGCCGGGGAGACCCAGTACTTC,CASSLAGETQYF
14,NA,few,TRBV2,TRBJ1-5,TGTGCCAGCACCAAGGACGGGAATAATCAGCCCCAGCATTTT,CASTKDGNNQPQHF
15,TRBD2,NA,TRBV27,TRBJ2-1,TGTGCCAGCAGTTTCCCCGGGACTAGAAGCAATGAGCAGTTCTTC,CASSFPGTRSNEQFF
15,NA,few,TRBV4-2,TRBJ2-6,TGTGCCAGCAGCCCACAGGGATATGGGGCCAACGTCCTGACTTTC,CASSPQGYGANVLTF
14,NA,few,TRBV7-9,TRBJ2-3,TGTGCCAGCAGCCCTCCTTCCAGCACAGATACGCAGTATTTT,CASSPPSSTDTQYF
15,TRBD1,NA,TRBV9,TRBJ1-2,TGTGCCAGCAGCTTAAATTCCGGGGACAGCTATGGCTACACCTTC,CASSLNSGDSYGYTF
13,TRBD2,NA,TRBV5-4,TRBJ2-5,TGTGCCAGCAGCCTACGGGGGGAAGAGACCCAGTACTTC,CASSLRGEETQYF
13,NA,NA,TRBV6-5,TRBJ1-5,TGTGCCAGCTCCTGGGGTCTGGGTCAGCCCCAGCATTTT,CASSWGLGQPQHF
15,NA,few,TRBV13,TRBJ1-5,TGTGCCAGCAGCTTAGGCGATGGGTCGGGGCAGCCCCAGCATTTT,CASSLGDGSGQPQHF
17,TRBD2,few,TRBV11-1,TRBJ2-3,TGTGCCAGCAGCTTTGGAGGACTAGCAGCTAGCACAGATACGCAGTATTTT,CASSFGGLAASTDTQYF
12,NA,NA,TRBV7-9,TRBJ2-5,TGTGCCAGCAGCTTTGATCGGGAGACCCAGTACTTC,CASSFDRETQYF
13,TRBD1,few,TRBV7-6,TRBJ2-1,TGTGCCAGCAGCCTTGGACAGGGCAATGAGCAGTTCTTC,CASSLGQGNEQFF
14,NA,NA,TRBV6-6,TRBJ2-2,TGTGCCAGTCTGAGGGACCTGAACACCGGGGAGCTGTTTTTT,CASLRDLNTGELFF
14,NA,few,TRBV11-2,TRBJ2-2,TGTGCCAGCAGCTTAGGTCTGAGGGGCGGGGAGCTGTTTTTT,CASSLGLRGGELFF
14,NA,many,TRBV6-6,TRBJ2-4,TGTGCCAGCAGCCCGGACCAGGGGGGAGACATTCAGTACTTC,CASSPDQGGDIQYF
11,NA,few,TRBV10-3,TRBJ2-5,TGTGCCATCAGTGAGTCGAGACAGCAGTACTTC,CAISESRQQYF
16,TRBD1,few,TRBV14,TRBJ2-6,TGTGCCAGCAGCCACCGGACAGGGATAGAGGCCAACGTCCTGACTTTC,CASSHRTGIEANVLTF
15,TRBD1,few,TRBV27,TRBJ2-7,TGTGCCAGCAGTTGGGCGGGACAGGGAGCCTACGAGCAGTACTTC,CASSWAGQGAYEQYF
15,TRBD1,NA,TRBV4-1,TRBJ2-5,TGCGCCAGCAGCCAACCGGGACAGTCGCAAGAGACCCAGTACTTC,CASSQPGQSQETQYF
13,NA,few,TRBV27,TRBJ2-3,TGTGCCAGCAAGACATTTAGCACAGATACGCAGTATTTT,CASKTFSTDTQYF
15,TRBD1,NA,TRBV4-2,TRBJ2-3,TGTGCCAGCAGCCAAGAGACAGGGCATGAAGATACGCAGTATTTT,CASSQETGHEDTQYF
15,NA,NA,TRBV7-8,TRBJ1-2,TGTGCCAGCAGCTTAGTGACGGCGGGCGCGGATGGCTACACCTTC,CASSLVTAGADGYTF
15,TRBD2,NA,TRBV9,TRBJ2-5,TGTGCCAGCAGCGTAGCTGGGACTAGCGGAGAGACCCAGTACTTC,CASSVAGTSGETQYF
18,TRBD2,few,TRBV7-2,TRBJ2-2,TGTGCCAGCAGCCTCGGAACTAGCGGGAGGTTGGACACCGGGGAGCTGTTTTTT,CASSLGTSGRLDTGELFF
13,TRBD1,NA,TRBV7-2,TRBJ1-5,TGTGCCAGCAGCCGGGGACAGGATCAGCCCCAGCATTTT,CASSRGQDQPQHF
14,TRBD2,NA,TRBV4-1,TRBJ2-7,TGCGCCAGCAGCCAAGACGGACTAGCGTACGAGCAGTACTTC,CASSQDGLAYEQYF
12,NA,NA,TRBV15,TRBJ2-5,TGTGCCACCAGCAGAGATCAGGGGACCCAGTACTTC,CATSRDQGTQYF